This T cell receptor (beta chain) stems from a study listed by TCRdb under 2016. The germline V gene yields SGHVS for CDR1 and FQNEAQ for CDR2. The CDR3 runs 16 amino acids, cysteine and phenylalanine included. Only the CDR3 part of the read is kept: 48 bases, read in frame from the first base. Germline trimming amounts to 1 base on V and 2 bases on J, with 8 as the count of junction bases outside the gene matches. In regard to this clonotype: No cognate antigen has been identified for it. No clone much larger than this one lies a single base away; base qualities are absent.

The library was produced with RT-PCR. The sequencer listed for this sample is Illumina MiSeq. The public reads were run again by TCRdb, first through fastp at Q25 and then through MiXCR, and only productive beta chains were kept. For every CDR3 protein sequence, its rows merge into one entry that carries the most common genes and DNA. A total of fewer than 800,000 distinct CDR3 sequences appear in this sample, 14% of them only once. About 3.6% of the sample lies in the top ten. The receptor was isolated from a female donor in good health, serving as a healthy control. The receptor chain draws on TRBV7-8 and TRBJ2-7, with 7 central nucleotides matching TRBD2. Material for sequencing was memory CD4+ T cells from blood. The sequenced DNA: TGTGCCAGCAGCTTAGGGGAGGGGACTATTCCCTACGAGCAGTACTTC. It codes for CASSLGEGTIPYEQYF.